This T cell receptor (beta chain) was sequenced in a study of blood T cell repertoires in COVID-19. Study in general: Sample material is recorded as cDNA or gDNA derived from T cells, B-cell-depleted T cells, or PBMCs.

The study drew participants aged roughly 18 to 95 years from 20 to 30 US areas. The length of the CDR3 is 18 residues. Trimming took 3 bases from V and 1 from J; bases not matched to a gene: 9. Germline V lookup: CDR1 SGHNT, CDR2 YYREEE (reference sequence). Sequenced by immunoSEQ multiplex PCR; TCRdb stores in-frame clones only, minus some. The sample records some 250,000 clones, roughly 90% being singletons. The chain is built from TRBV5-4 and TRBJ2-3; 12 bases are a match to TRBD2. This TCR was sampled from a woman aged 40 to 50 with acute COVID-19. The specimen was PBMCs or T cells enriched from blood (not recorded which). The chain's CDR3 is CASSSMLAGGPGTDTQYF. CDR3 nucleotide sequence: TGTGCCAGCAGCTCGATGCTAGCGGGAGGGCCTGGCACAGATACGCAGTATTTT. The variable domain in full, with the rest retrieved from reference TRBV5-4 and TRBJ2-3, is ETGVTQSPTHLIKTRGQQVTLRCSSQSGHNTVSWYQQALGQGPQFIFQYYREEENGRGNFPPRFSGLQFPNYSSELNVNALELDDSALYLCASSSMLAGGPGTDTQYFGPGTRLTVL.